A selection of T cell receptor beta chains follows, all from one sample in a study of Ad26.COV2.S vaccination and SARS-CoV-2 variants. Assay used: immunoSEQ multiplex PCR; TCRdb lists only in-frame clones, some missing. The sample yields under 400,000 clones, roughly 91% seen once. This specimen consisted of peripheral blood, obtained in a trial of Ad26.COV2.S vaccine versus placebo. The source is a person between 18 and 59 years old who received the Ad26.COV2.S COVID-19 vaccine or a placebo. Both conserved end residues are part of each CDR3. D genes are given only for firm matches. Clone size appears in some rows only: once, few, many, or a class for an expanded clone.

.,.,TRBJ1-6,TRBV19,18,TGTGCCAGTAGTATAGATCTAAAGGGGACGGTCTATAATTCACCCCTCCACTTT,CASSIDLKGTVYNSPLHF
.,.,TRBJ1-5,TRBV5-8,15,TGTGCCAGCAGGATTGACATGTATAGCAATCAGCCCCAGCATTTT,CASRIDMYSNQPQHF
.,.,TRBJ1-1,TRBV29-1,10,TGCAGCGCCTATAACACTGAAGCTTTCTTT,CSAYNTEAFF
.,.,TRBJ2-5,TRBV11-2,12,TGTGCCAGCAGCCGACTAGAAGAGACCCAGTACTTC,CASSRLEETQYF
.,TRBD2,TRBJ2-2,TRBV3-1/TRBV3-2,18,TGTGCCAGCAGTCAGGGACTAGCGGGGGGCCTGAACACCGGGGAGCTGTTTTTT,CASSQGLAGGLNTGELFF
.,.,TRBJ2-7,TRBV11-1,13,TGTGCCAGCAGCTTATTGGGGCCCAACGAGCAGTACTTC,CASSLLGPNEQYF
.,TRBD2,TRBJ2-1,TRBV30,13,TGTGCCTGGAGTGCAACTAGCGTACGGGAGCAGTTCTTC,CAWSATSVREQFF
few,.,TRBJ1-2,TRBV7-6,13,TGTGCCAGCAGCTTAGGCGGGAACTATGGCTACACCTTC,CASSLGGNYGYTF
.,.,TRBJ1-6,TRBV4-1,15,TGCGCCAGCAGCCAAGATCGGAAAGGGCTTCGGCCCCTCCACTTT,CASSQDRKGLRPLHF
.,TRBD1,TRBJ1-5,TRBV4-1,20,TGCGCCAGCAGTCATTCCTTTACAGGGGAACGGGGCTATAGCAATCAGCCCCAGCATTTT,CASSHSFTGERGYSNQPQHF
.,TRBD2,TRBJ2-2,TRBV6-1,16,TGTGCCAGCAGTGAAATGGGACTAGCGGGGGCCGGGGAGCTGTTTTTT,CASSEMGLAGAGELFF
.,.,TRBJ2-7,TRBV30,13,TGTGCCTGGAACGAGCAGGGACACTACGAGCAGTACTTC,CAWNEQGHYEQYF
.,.,TRBJ1-6,TRBV5-4,16,TGTGCCAGCAGCTTGGACGGCGGGGGTTCCGGTTCACCCCTCCACTTT,CASSLDGGGSGSPLHF
.,.,TRBJ2-7,TRBV3-1/TRBV3-2,13,TGTGCCAGCAGCCAAGATCAGCGGTGGGAGCAGTACTTC,CASSQDQRWEQYF
.,TRBD1,TRBJ1-1,TRBV4-1,16,TGCGCCAGCAGCCAAGAAGAGGGGGCATGGGCTCCTGAAGCTTTCTTT,CASSQEEGAWAPEAFF
.,TRBD2,TRBJ2-7,TRBV15,14,TGTGCCACCAGCAGAGACAGGTGGGAGGGCGAGCAGTACTTC,CATSRDRWEGEQYF
.,.,TRBJ1-3,TRBV7-2,16,TGTGCCAGCAGCTTAGACAGCCCAAGGTCTGGAAACACCATATATTTT,CASSLDSPRSGNTIYF
once,.,TRBJ1-4,TRBV19,15,TGTGCCAGTAGTCCTTTATCCCGGGGTAGTGAAAAACTGTTTTTT,CASSPLSRGSEKLFF
.,.,TRBJ2-7,TRBV4-2,15,TGTGCCAGCAGCCAAGGGACGAGGACTAACCCCGAGCAGTACTTC,CASSQGTRTNPEQYF
.,TRBD2,TRBJ2-7,TRBV7-9,15,TGTGCCAGCAGCAATCGACTAGCGGGGAGCTACGAGCAGTACTTC,CASSNRLAGSYEQYF
.,.,TRBJ1-2,TRBV27,15,TGTGCCAGCAGTTTATCGGAGGGCCCGAGCTATGGCTACACCTTC,CASSLSEGPSYGYTF
.,.,TRBJ2-7,TRBV5-5,13,TGTGCCAGCAGCTTATTCCTCTACTACGAGCAGTACTTC,CASSLFLYYEQYF
once,.,TRBJ2-7,TRBV6-5,16,TGTGCCAGCAGTTACCTCGGACAGACTAGCTCCTACGAGCAGTACTTC,CASSYLGQTSSYEQYF
.,.,TRBJ1-5,TRBV7-8,13,TGTGCCAGCAGCTTAGGGTTCAATCAGCCCCAGCATTTT,CASSLGFNQPQHF
few,.,TRBJ1-2,TRBV7-9,10,TGTGCCAGCAGCATCTATGGCTACACCTTC,CASSIYGYTF
.,.,TRBJ2-7,TRBV6-5,10,TGTGCCAGCAGAAGCTACGAGCAGTACTTC,CASRSYEQYF
.,.,TRBJ2-7,TRBV5-1,18,TGCGCCAGCAGCTTCCGGCTGGGGGGGGGCGAACGGTCCTACGAGCAGTACTTC,CASSFRLGGGERSYEQYF
.,TRBD2,TRBJ2-3,TRBV11-3,18,TGTGCCAGCAGCTTAGGGGTCAGCACTAGCGGTCAAGGAGATACGCAGTATTTT,CASSLGVSTSGQGDTQYF
.,.,TRBJ2-2,TRBV5-8,16,TGTGCCAGCAGCTTCGGAACCGGGGTTGCCACCGGGGAGCTGTTTTTT,CASSFGTGVATGELFF
.,TRBD2,TRBJ2-2,TRBV9,15,TGTGCCAGCAGCCTAACCAGGGAGGGCACCGGGGAGCTGTTTTTT,CASSLTREGTGELFF
.,.,TRBJ1-1,TRBV30,14,TGTGCCTGGAGTGAATGGGCCATGAACACTGAAGCTTTCTTT,CAWSEWAMNTEAFF
once,.,TRBJ1-3,TRBV6-2/TRBV6-3,17,TGTGCCAGCAGCCGTCACAGCGGCCGGTTCTCTGGAAACACCATATATTTT,CASSRHSGRFSGNTIYF
.,TRBD1,TRBJ2-7,TRBV18,13,TGTGCCAGCTCACCTGCGACAGGGCCCGAGCAGTACTTC,CASSPATGPEQYF
once,TRBD2,TRBJ2-5,TRBV11-2,16,TGTGCCAGCAGCTTATTAGCGGGGGGCCTAGGGGAGACCCAGTACTTC,CASSLLAGGLGETQYF
.,.,TRBJ1-1,TRBV12-3/TRBV12-4,13,TGTGCCAGCAGCACCGGAGTGAACACTGAAGCTTTCTTT,CASSTGVNTEAFF
.,.,TRBJ2-1,TRBV11-1,13,TGTGCCAGCAGCCTAGACAGGGAGGATGAGCAGTTCTTC,CASSLDREDEQFF
.,.,TRBJ2-1,TRBV14,16,TGTGCCAGCAGCCAAGGATTATCCCCAGGGTTCAATGAGCAGTTCTTC,CASSQGLSPGFNEQFF
.,.,TRBJ1-1,TRBV5-1,14,TGCGCCAGCAGCTTGGTGACACTGAACACTGAAGCTTTCTTT,CASSLVTLNTEAFF